This TCR beta chain was identified during a study of T-cell memory formation after mild COVID-19. This clonotype was counted between two and nine times. TCRdb ran MiXCR on the 5' RACE reads and lists one entry per CDR3 protein. This repertoire shows around 390,000 distinct CDR3 sequences, about 15% found once; its top ten account for roughly 21%. CDR3 length: 11 residues. V shed 2 bases and J shed 6 bases, with 6 bases lying between them. From germline, CDR1 is SQVTM and CDR2 ANQGSEA. The sequenced material came from PBMCs or a T cell subset sorted from them (not recorded which). This chain uses TRBV29-1 with TRBJ2-3; D unclear. This sequence was found in a young man who had mild COVID-19 (a few samples of this study predate the infection). Cell type and time point are not known. CDR3 coding DNA: TGCAGCGTTGAACGGGTGGATACGCAGTATTTT. Encoded protein: CSVERVDTQYF.